These 4 T cell receptor beta chains originate from one sample sequenced in a study of blood T cell repertoires in COVID-19. The data were produced by immunoSEQ multiplex PCR, yet TCRdb's version contains in-frame clones alone and is incomplete. The repertoire consists of 65,000 to 85,000 clones, with around nine tenths occurring once and the leading ten covering roughly a tenth. What was sequenced was peripheral blood. The receptors originated from a woman younger than 35 with acute or convalescent COVID-19.

This clone was observed a single time. The J gene is TRBJ1-1, the V gene TRBV7-8; no clear D. This CDR3 is built from 13 residues. Germline V gene lookup returns CDR1 SGHVS and CDR2 FQNEAQ. Trimming pared 5 bases from V and 2 bases from J, leaving 9 bases between. CDR3 residues: CASSARVNTEAFF. DNA of the CDR3: TGTGCCAGCAGCGCCCGGGTTAACACTGAAGCTTTCTTT.

The CDR3 loop is CASSSFIPGLADPYNEQFF. As DNA, the CDR3 is TGTGCCAGCAGCTCTTTTATTCCGGGACTAGCGGACCCTTACAATGAGCAGTTCTTC. The V call is TRBV5-6, the J call TRBJ2-1, with 11 nucleotides matching TRBD2. This CDR3 region has 19 residues. Germline CDR1 is SGHDT and CDR2 is YYEEEE. The trim removed 3 bases at V and 4 bases at J, leaving 15 bases unmatched.

The rearrangement uses TRBV10-1 and TRBJ2-4, with a possible D match to TRBD2 (5 bases). Germline loops: CDR1 WNHNN, CDR2 SYGVQD (reference sequence). The CDR3 runs 13 residues. The V gene lost 0 bases and the J gene lost 9 bases, with 9 bases spanning the gap. The CDR3 nucleotides are TGCGCCAGCAGTGAGTCGAGAGGGAGCATTCAGTACTTC. Its translation is CASSESRGSIQYF.

The chain recombines TRBV6-2 or TRBV6-3 with TRBJ1-1; tentative D call: TRBD1 (5 bases). The V and J ends lost 4 bases and 6 bases respectively, with 12 bases between them. This CDR3 spans 13 amino acids. Looked up from germline, CDR1 is MNHEY and CDR2 is SVGEGT. For the CDR3, the DNA is TGTGCCAGCAGTTCGAACAGGTACCCTGAAGCTTTCTTT. As protein: CASSSNRYPEAFF.